The sample holds a few counts of the clone carrying this T cell receptor (beta chain). Its antigen is currently unknown. This sample's RNA came from whole unsorted tissue. A modified ARM-PCR protocol with three rounds of nested PCR amplified TCRbeta. One entry per CDR3 protein, called by TCRdb with MiXCR from the multiplex PCR reads. Of about 200,000 distinct CDR3 sequences listed, less than 80% are singletons. This sample is drawn from a study of tumor and adjacent non-tumor tissue in lung cancer. Findings of the study overall: Significantly higher TCR diversity was found in tumor than normal lung. Normal lung showed higher cumulative top 100 clone frequency than tumor.

The CDR3 sequence is 14 residues long. Trimming took off 0 bases at V and 8 bases at J, with 16 bases between the two ends. In germline, CDR1 is DFQATT, CDR2 SNEGSKA (reference sequence). The sequencing sample was made of lung tumor tissue. V gene TRBV20-1 combines with J gene TRBJ1-1; a possible D gene is TRBD1 (5 bases). This TCR derives from a man aged 55 to 70 with non-small cell lung cancer. CDR3 in amino acids: CSARDKRSYREAFF. In DNA form, the CDR3 reads TGCAGTGCTAGAGATAAACGCTCCTACAGGGAAGCTTTCTTT.